This T cell receptor beta chain was found in a study of T cells in Graves' hyperthyroidism and ophthalmopathy. TCR beta CDR3 sequences were amplified from RNA transcripts. In the first-round RT-PCR of the TCR CDR3, the HTBI primer set was used. TCRdb itself ran the multiplex PCR reads through MiXCR, one entry per CDR3 protein. Seen here are about 350,000 distinct CDR3 sequences, over 11% observed once, and the top ten hold approximately 23%. CDR1 and CDR2 (germline): MDHEN, SYDVKM. Trimming cost V 4 bases and J 1 base, with 10 bases left between them. This CDR3 has 14 residues. The V call is TRBV28, the J call TRBJ2-5, with unresolved D. The specimen was blood. This receptor was identified in a woman aged 25 to 39 with Graves' hyperthyroidism. CDR3 residues: CASSSSTAQETQYF. The CDR3 region has the DNA TGTGCCAGCAGTTCTTCAACAGCCCAAGAGACCCAGTACTTC.